One T cell receptor beta chain is described in this entry. Germline assignment: CDR1 SGHAT and CDR2 FQNNGV. The V end lost 1 base, the J end lost 2 bases, and 11 bases lay between the germline ends. This CDR3 has 16 residues. The data belong to a study of CD8 T cells in Susac syndrome. RNA amounts of roughly 0.45 to 1 ug underwent reverse transcription with random hexamers. Amplification of the TCR beta CDR3 was carried out by immunoSEQ multiplex PCR, which spanned a total of 54 Vbeta and 13 Jbeta segments. One entry per CDR3 protein, called by TCRdb with MiXCR from the immunoSEQ multiplex PCR reads. The data show 100,000 to 150,000 distinct CDR3 sequences, 90% to 95% seen once. TCR beta sequencing was performed on blood CD8+ and CD4+ T cells. Purification of the CD8+ and CD4+ T cells relied on negative isolation, and TEMRA cells underwent FACS enrichment.

Sample: CD4+ T cells from PBMCs. The chain is built from TRBV11-2 and TRBJ2-2; D ambiguous. This sequence was found in a human donor in good health. This chain's CDR3 is CASSLVGFSNTGELFF. For the CDR3, the DNA is TGTGCCAGCAGCTTAGTAGGGTTCAGCAACACCGGGGAGCTGTTTTTT.